The source of this TCR beta chain is a study of blood T cell repertoires in COVID-19. Study-wide background: From the United States, Italy and Spain came samples of acute and convalescent COVID-19.

Per the authors' pipeline: Reference gene primer amplification in the assay estimated nucleated cell counts. Assay: immunoSEQ multiplex PCR; the TCRdb copy retains only in-frame clones and omits some. V and J calls and clone size are copied from that table; D and trimming were computed from the DNA. This table holds approximately 75,000 clones, approximately 79% found once. The sequence came from a human donor with acute or convalescent COVID-19. The donor label of this sample is uncertain. Source material: peripheral blood.

The CDR3 nucleotides are TGTGCCAGCAAGAGGTCTGGGGAAAAACTGTTTTTT. Its translation is CASKRSGEKLFF. The chain carries TRBV5-8 and TRBJ1-4; no clear D gene. This CDR3 has 12 residues. V was trimmed by 6 bases and J by 8 bases, leaving 11 bases between them. Germline V gene lookup returns CDR1 SGHTS and CDR2 YDEGEE.